The 20 T cell receptor beta chains below come from one sample, sequenced in a study of blood T cell repertoires in COVID-19. The assay was immunoSEQ multiplex PCR, and TCRdb's table has in-frame clones only and misses some. The sample has hundreds of thousands of clones, around 84% seen once. Sequences were obtained from peripheral blood. The source of these receptors is a man aged 65-85 years with acute or convalescent COVID-19.

The chain carries TRBV28 and TRBJ1-2, with TRBD1 as a possible D gene (5 bases). CDR1 and CDR2 from the germline V gene are MDHEN and SYDVKM. The CDR3 runs 13 residues. Trimming shortened V by 7 bases and J by 4 bases, and 13 bases separated the two germline ends. CDR3 residues: CASNPTVGYGYTF. In nucleotides, the CDR3 is TGTGCCAGCAACCCGACAGTCGGCTATGGCTACACCTTC.

The chain combines TRBV19 with TRBJ2-7; D is unclear. V lost 6 bases and J lost 0, with 15 bases in between. Germline lookup yields CDR1 LNHDA and CDR2 SQIVND (reference sequence). The CDR3 extends over 15 amino acids. For the CDR3, the DNA is TGTGCCAGTAGCCGCTACCTACTAAGCTCCTACGAGCAGTACTTC. Encoded protein: CASSRYLLSSYEQYF. Filled out from reference TRBV19 and TRBJ2-7, the complete variable domain reads DGGITQSPKYLFRKEGQNVTLSCEQNLNHDAMYWYRQDPGQGLRLIYYSQIVNDFQKGDIAEGYSVSREKKESFPLTVTSAQKNPTAFYLCASSRYLLSSYEQYFGPGTRLTVT.

In the case of this clone: A junction boundary mismatches the germline segment, possibly from a read error. CDR3 sequence reads: CAGRQGDGKLFF. The CDR3 coding sequence is TGTGCCGGTAGACAGGGAGACGGAAAACTGTTTTTT. This chain uses TRBV19 with TRBJ1-4; 7 bases agree with TRBD1. The CDR3 is 12 amino acids. The germline V gene encodes CDR1 LNHDA and CDR2 SQIVND (reference sequence).

This chain joins TRBV3-1 (or the pseudogene TRBV3-2) and TRBJ1-3; weak D call: TRBD1 (5 bases). Trimming removed 2 bases from V and 5 bases from J, with 13 bases in between. The germline CDR1 and CDR2 sequences are LGHDT and YNNKEL (reference sequence). The CDR3 is 15 amino acids. In DNA, the CDR3 is TGTGCCAGCAGCCAAACAGGCGGCACCCGAAACACCATATATTTT. It codes for CASSQTGGTRNTIYF.

J is TRBJ2-1 and V is TRBV6-5; tentative D call: TRBD2 (6 bases). CDR1 is MNHEY, CDR2 SVGAGI, per germline. CDR3 size: 14 residues. CDR3 amino acids: CSLKGGDPYNEQFF. CDR3 in DNA: TGTTCCCTGAAAGGAGGGGACCCCTACAATGAGCAGTTCTTC.

The J gene is TRBJ2-7, the V gene TRBV5-1; the D is unclear. The CDR3 sequence is 14 residues long. V was trimmed by 0 bases and J by 2 bases, leaving 9 bases between them. The germline V gene encodes CDR1 SGHRS and CDR2 YFSETQ. CDR3 DNA sequence: TGCGCCAGCAGCTTGGATCTCAGGACCTACGAGCAGTACTTC. This encodes CASSLDLRTYEQYF.

The V call is TRBV7-2, the J call TRBJ2-2; D not resolved. Looked up from germline, CDR1 is SGHTA and CDR2 is FQGNSA. V was cut by 5 bases and J by 0 bases, with 10 bases left in between. The CDR3 has 15 residues. CDR3 DNA: TGTGCCAGCAGCATCCTTGCGGCGAACACCGGGGAGCTGTTTTTT. It is translated as CASSILAANTGELFF.

Here the CDR3 DNA reads TGTGCCAGCAGTTCCCTCCGGGAGGGCCCAGACGAGCAGTACTTC. This gives the protein CASSSLREGPDEQYF. The genes are TRBV28 and TRBJ2-7; 8 bases line up with TRBD2. CDR1 and CDR2 (germline): MDHEN, SYDVKM. CDR3 length: 15 residues. Trimming took 4 bases from V and 5 from J; bases not matched to a gene: 10. The entire variable domain, with the rest obtained from reference TRBV28 and TRBJ2-7, is as follows: DVKVTQSSRYLVKRTGEKVFLECVQDMDHENMFWYRQDPGLGLRLIYFSYDVKMKEKGDIPEGYSVSREKKERFSLILESASTNQTSMYLCASSSLREGPDEQYFGPGTRLTVT.

The chain links TRBV28 to TRBJ2-3, with D perhaps TRBD2 (7 bases). Per germline, CDR1 MDHEN and CDR2 SYDVKM. This CDR3 has 14 residues. V lost 3 bases and J 4 bases, leaving 11 bases between the germline ends. The CDR3 DNA follows: TGTGCCAGCAGTTTTAGGGGGGGGGCAGATACGCAGTATTTT. This encodes CASSFRGGADTQYF. The full variable domain, rest sourced from reference TRBV28 and TRBJ2-3, is DVKVTQSSRYLVKRTGEKVFLECVQDMDHENMFWYRQDPGLGLRLIYFSYDVKMKEKGDIPEGYSVSREKKERFSLILESASTNQTSMYLCASSFRGGADTQYFGPGTRLTVL.

The gene calls are TRBV11-2 and TRBJ1-1, with D possibly matching TRBD1 (5 bases). This CDR3 contains 14 residues. In germline, CDR1 is SGHAT, CDR2 FQNNGV. Trimming removed 5 bases from V and 3 bases from J, with 13 bases in between. The CDR3 spells CASSKTDRYTEAFF. As DNA, the CDR3 is TGTGCCAGCAGCAAAACCGACAGATACACTGAAGCTTTCTTT.

The V and J genes are TRBV19 and TRBJ2-2, with D perhaps TRBD1 (6 bases). In germline, CDR1 is LNHDA, CDR2 SQIVND (reference sequence). CDR3 length: 16 residues. Trimming removed 5 bases from V and 9 bases from J, with 22 bases in between. For the CDR3, the DNA is TGTGCCAGTAGTCTATCTATCTCAGGACAGTCCCGGGAGCTGTTTTTT. Translating gives CASSLSISGQSRELFF.

The genes are TRBV7-8 and TRBJ2-1; D possibly corresponds to TRBD1 (5 bases). CDR1 is SGHVS, CDR2 FQNEAQ, per germline. The V end lost 8 bases, the J end lost 6 bases, and 20 bases lay between the germline ends. The CDR3 extends over 15 amino acids. DNA of the CDR3: TGTGCCAGCTATCAGGGCGTTTTTAGCCCCAATGAGCAGTTCTTC. It encodes CASYQGVFSPNEQFF.

The chain uses TRBV6-6 and TRBJ2-1; perhaps TRBD1 as D (8 bases). V lost 6 bases, J lost 3 bases, and 15 bases lay in between. The CDR3 loop spans 15 amino acids. Germline loops: CDR1 MNHNY, CDR2 SVGAGI (reference sequence). CDR3 in amino acids: CASRGGTGGYNEQFF. DNA for the CDR3: TGTGCCAGCAGGGGGGGGACAGGAGGCTACAATGAGCAGTTCTTC.

V is TRBV28 and J is TRBJ2-4; 7 nucleotides align to TRBD2. The germline V gene has CDR1 MDHEN and CDR2 SYDVKM. This CDR3 comprises 15 residues. Trimming took 5 bases from V and 0 from J; bases not matched to a gene: 4. CDR3 DNA: TGTGCCAGCAGTCATGGGGGGGTAGCCAAAAACATTCAGTACTTC. Protein: CASSHGGVAKNIQYF.

The chain recombines TRBV6-6 with TRBJ2-5, with TRBD2 matching 10 bases. Unmatched junction bases numbered 10, after V lost 5 bases and J lost 4 bases. Per the germline V gene, CDR1 is MNHNY and CDR2 is SVGAGI (reference sequence). This CDR3 comprises 16 residues. In DNA, the CDR3 is TGTGCCAGCAGTCTTCCTAGCGGGGGTGTAGTAGAGACCCAGTACTTC. Protein: CASSLPSGGVVETQYF.

The chain uses TRBV5-6 and TRBJ1-4; D call uncertain. Trimming took off 1 base at V and 8 bases at J, with 9 bases between the two ends. Germline V gives CDR1 SGHDT, CDR2 YYEEEE. This CDR3 is built from 13 residues. As DNA, the CDR3 is TGTGCCAGCAGCTTGTTAGAGGCGGAAAAACTGTTTTTT. Amino acid sequence: CASSLLEAEKLFF.

The genes are TRBV12-3 or TRBV12-4 and TRBJ1-5; D remains ambiguous. Trimming cost V 2 bases and J 5 bases, with 4 bases left between them. The CDR3 contains 12 residues. In DNA, the CDR3 is TGTGCCAGCAGTTTAAACTATCAGCCCCAGCATTTT. Protein: CASSLNYQPQHF.

The rearrangement links TRBV19 to TRBJ1-4; D gene uncertain. This CDR3 has 14 amino acids. Germline values: CDR1 LNHDA, CDR2 SQIVND (reference sequence). Trimming removed 3 bases from V and 8 bases from J, with 13 bases in between. The CDR3 bases are TGTGCCAGTAGTATGCGGCCCATCGGGGAAAAACTGTTTTTT. Protein product: CASSMRPIGEKLFF.

The chain has TRBV29-1 and TRBJ2-5; 9 nucleotides line up with TRBD2. Unmatched junction bases numbered 15, after V lost 7 bases and J lost 3 bases. The CDR3 extends over 16 amino acids. Germline V gene data show CDR1 as SQVTM and CDR2 as ANQGSEA. The CDR3 DNA reads TGCAGCGCCTGGGGCGGGGGGGCAGTACGGAAAGAGACCCAGTACTTC. Residues: CSAWGGGAVRKETQYF.

This sequence joins TRBV24-1 and TRBJ1-5, with D perhaps matching TRBD1 (5 bases). Germline lookup yields CDR1 KGHDR and CDR2 SFDVKD. This CDR3 comprises 14 residues. Trimming removed 4 bases from V and 5 bases from J, with 11 bases in between. DNA for the CDR3: TGTGCCACCAGTGAGGCAGGGAAGGATCAGCCCCAGCATTTT. It encodes CATSEAGKDQPQHF.